Sequencing of this T cell receptor beta chain was carried out in a study of breast tumors, draining lymph nodes, adjacent tissues (dated by TCRdb to the mid-2010s). Regarding the complete study: Breast cancer patients provided tumor, adjacent nontumor tissue and axillary lymph nodes, and the study compared the TCR beta repertoires across these three sources. The study was designed to assess the relationships and possible T-cell exchange between tumor, surrounding tissue and draining lymph node repertoires in human breast cancer. Results and caveats for the whole study, not just this receptor: T-cell repertoire diversity in tumors was found to be lower than in lymph nodes but higher than in nontumor tissue, and preferential V and J gene usage was observed. The data were considered consistent with most tumor T cells being derived from the lymph node and subsequently expanding within tumor tissue. The conclusion that tumor T cells originate in lymph nodes was presented as consistent with a hypothesis rather than as directly demonstrated. The similarity between tumor and nontumor tissue repertoires was significantly greater in luminal-like breast cancer than in basal-like breast cancer.

This clonotype occurred many times. Its specific antigen is unknown. Qualities for individual bases were not recorded, and no much larger clone is one base off. The CDR1 and CDR2 encoded by the germline V gene are SQVTM and ANQGSEA. Trimming takes 7 bases from V and 4 bases from J, and the germline ends sit 16 bases apart. Measured from the cysteine to the phenylalanine, the CDR3 is 14 residues long. The kept DNA is CDR3 alone, 42 bases in frame from the first base. Sequencing took place on an Illumina HiSeq 2000. Multiplex PCR amplification was used to build the TCR beta chain libraries. High-throughput sequencing was used to analyze the amplified TCR beta chain products. TCRdb reran the public reads through fastp at Q25 and MiXCR, keeping productive beta chains. CDR3 protein duplicates are merged, each entry listing the most common genes and DNA. This sample is represented by around 230,000 distinct CDR3 sequences; approximately 31% of them were singletons. 1.3% to 1.5% of the sample comes from the top ten.

Lymph node samples were obtained from the axillary draining lymph nodes of breast cancer patients. This receptor chain uses TRBV29-1 and TRBJ2-2; TRBD1 is possibly the D segment (5 matching bases). The source of this sequence is a female donor with breast cancer. Some clones in this sample may be carry-over from other donors' samples. Sequenced material: axillary lymph node tissue. The DNA is TGCAGCGCCCGGCAGGGTAAGGGCACCGGGGAGCTGTTTTTT. Translated, it gives CSARQGKGTGELFF.